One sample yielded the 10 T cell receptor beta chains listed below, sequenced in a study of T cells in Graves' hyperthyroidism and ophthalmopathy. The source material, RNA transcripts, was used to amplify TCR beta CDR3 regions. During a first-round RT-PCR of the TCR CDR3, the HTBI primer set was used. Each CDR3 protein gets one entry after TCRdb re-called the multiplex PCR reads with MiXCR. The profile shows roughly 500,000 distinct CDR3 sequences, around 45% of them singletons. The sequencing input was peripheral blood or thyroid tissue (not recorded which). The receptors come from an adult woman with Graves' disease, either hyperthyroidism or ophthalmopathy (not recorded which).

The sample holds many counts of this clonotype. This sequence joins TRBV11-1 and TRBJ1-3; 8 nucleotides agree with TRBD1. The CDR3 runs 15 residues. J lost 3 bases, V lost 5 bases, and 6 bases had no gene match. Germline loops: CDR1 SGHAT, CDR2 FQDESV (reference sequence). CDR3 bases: TGTGCCAGCAGCGCCCAGGGGGCAATTGGAAACACCATATATTTT. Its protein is CASSAQGAIGNTIYF. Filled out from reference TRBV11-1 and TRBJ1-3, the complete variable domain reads EAEVAQSPRYKITEKSQAVAFWCDPISGHATLYWYRQILGQGPELLVQFQDESVVDDSQLPKDRFSAERLKGVDSTLKIQPAELGDSAMYLCASSAQGAIGNTIYFGEGSWLTVV.

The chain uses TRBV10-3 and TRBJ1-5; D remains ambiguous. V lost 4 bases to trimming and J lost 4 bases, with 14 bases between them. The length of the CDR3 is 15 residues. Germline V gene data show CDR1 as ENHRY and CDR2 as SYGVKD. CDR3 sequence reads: CAISASALGNQPQHF. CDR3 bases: TGTGCCATCAGTGCTAGCGCCCTAGGTAATCAGCCCCAGCATTTT.

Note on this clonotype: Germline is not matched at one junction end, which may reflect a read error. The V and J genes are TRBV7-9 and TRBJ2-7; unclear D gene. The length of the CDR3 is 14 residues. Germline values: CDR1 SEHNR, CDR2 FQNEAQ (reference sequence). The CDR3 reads CASSQGVAPTEQYF. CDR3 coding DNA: TGCGCCAGCAGCCAAGGCGTGGCCCCAACCGAGCAGTACTTC. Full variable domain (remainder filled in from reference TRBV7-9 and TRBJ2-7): DTGVSQNPRHKITKRGQNVTFRCDPISEHNRLYWYRQTLGQGPEFLTYFQNEAQLEKSRLLSDRFSAERPKGSFSTLEIQRTEQGDSAMYLCASSQGVAPTEQYFGPGTRLTVT.

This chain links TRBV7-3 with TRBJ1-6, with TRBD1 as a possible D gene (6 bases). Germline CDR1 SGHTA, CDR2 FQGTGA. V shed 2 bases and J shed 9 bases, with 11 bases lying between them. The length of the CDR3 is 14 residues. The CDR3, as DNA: TGTGCCAGCAGCTTACAGGGGCGAGTTTCACCCCTCCACTTT. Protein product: CASSLQGRVSPLHF.

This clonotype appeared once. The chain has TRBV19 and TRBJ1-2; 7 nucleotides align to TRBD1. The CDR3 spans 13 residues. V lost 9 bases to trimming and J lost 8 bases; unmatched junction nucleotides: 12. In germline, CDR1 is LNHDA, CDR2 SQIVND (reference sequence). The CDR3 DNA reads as TGTGCCAGCAGAGAGGGGACAGTTAGGGGCTACACCTTC. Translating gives CASREGTVRGYTF. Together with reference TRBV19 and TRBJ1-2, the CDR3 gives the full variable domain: DGGITQSPKYLFRKEGQNVTLSCEQNLNHDAMYWYRQDPGQGLRLIYYSQIVNDFQKGDIAEGYSVSREKKESFPLTVTSAQKNPTAFYLCASREGTVRGYTFGSGTRLTVV.

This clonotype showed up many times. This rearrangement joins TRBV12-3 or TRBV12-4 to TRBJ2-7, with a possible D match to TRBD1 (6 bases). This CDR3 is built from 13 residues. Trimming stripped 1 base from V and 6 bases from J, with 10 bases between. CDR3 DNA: TGTGCCAGCAGTTTAGGGCAGGGGCTCGAGCAGTACTTC. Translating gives CASSLGQGLEQYF.

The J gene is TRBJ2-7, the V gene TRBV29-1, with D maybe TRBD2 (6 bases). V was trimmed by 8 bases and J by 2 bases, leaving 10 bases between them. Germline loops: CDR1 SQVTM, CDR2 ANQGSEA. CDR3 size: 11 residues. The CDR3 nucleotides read TGCAGCTGGCGGGGCACCTACGAGCAGTACTTC. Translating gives CSWRGTYEQYF.

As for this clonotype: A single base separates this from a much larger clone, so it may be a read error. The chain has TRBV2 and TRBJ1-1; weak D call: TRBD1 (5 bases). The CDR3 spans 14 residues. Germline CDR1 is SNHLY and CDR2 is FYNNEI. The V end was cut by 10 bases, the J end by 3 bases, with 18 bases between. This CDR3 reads CANTLRAGDTEAFF. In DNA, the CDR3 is TGTGCCAACACCCTACGGGCGGGGGACACTGAAGCTTTCTTT.

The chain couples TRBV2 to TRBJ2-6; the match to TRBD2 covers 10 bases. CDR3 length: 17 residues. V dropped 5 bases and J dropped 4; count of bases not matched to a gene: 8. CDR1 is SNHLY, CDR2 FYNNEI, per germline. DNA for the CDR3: TGTGCCAGCAGTCCGGGCCTAGCGGGAGCCGGGGCCAACGTCCTGACTTTC. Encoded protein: CASSPGLAGAGANVLTF.

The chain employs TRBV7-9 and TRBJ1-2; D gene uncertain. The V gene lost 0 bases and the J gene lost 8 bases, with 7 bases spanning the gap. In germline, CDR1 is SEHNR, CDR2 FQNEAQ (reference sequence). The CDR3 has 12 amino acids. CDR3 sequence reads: CASSLAGSGYTF. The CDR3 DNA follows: TGTGCCAGCAGCTTAGCAGGCAGCGGCTACACCTTC. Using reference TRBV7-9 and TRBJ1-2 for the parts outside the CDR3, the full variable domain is DTGVSQNPRHKITKRGQNVTFRCDPISEHNRLYWYRQTLGQGPEFLTYFQNEAQLEKSRLLSDRFSAERPKGSFSTLEIQRTEQGDSAMYLCASSLAGSGYTFGSGTRLTVV.